The rows below give T cell receptor beta chains drawn from one sample of a study of T cell repertoires in cytomegalovirus infection. TCRdb processed the reads anew with MiXCR; each CDR3 protein has one entry. This table has 150,000 to 200,000 distinct CDR3 sequences, 13% to 15% appearing once. Sequenced input: PBMCs. The receptors here all came from a human donor in good health (CMV status not recorded). Some clones in this sample may be carry-over from other donors' samples. Both conserved end residues are part of each CDR3. Fields, in order: CDR3 length, V gene, clone size, D gene, J gene, CDR3 protein, CDR3 DNA. D genes are given only for firm matches. Part of the rows lack a size; the others show once, few, many or a class for expanded clones.

>15|TRBV7-2|many|TRBD2|TRBJ2-5
CASRSSGSVKETQYF
TGTGCCAGCAGGTCAAGCGGGAGTGTGAAAGAGACCCAGTACTTC
>16|TRBV7-9|few|TRBD1|TRBJ1-4
CASSPGTGSTNEKLFF
TGTGCCAGCAGCCCCGGGACAGGATCAACTAATGAAAAACTGTTTTTT
>15|TRBV5-6|NA|NA|TRBJ2-2
CASSLSGAFTGELFF
TGTGCCAGCAGCTTGTCAGGGGCGTTCACCGGGGAGCTGTTTTTT
>15|TRBV4-2|NA|TRBD2|TRBJ2-5
CASSQVLAGQETQYF
TGTGCCAGCAGCCAAGTTCTAGCGGGACAAGAGACCCAGTACTTC
>16|TRBV7-6|many|TRBD2|TRBJ2-7
CASSRTGTSGRTEQYF
TGTGCCAGCAGCCGTACAGGGACTAGCGGGAGGACCGAGCAGTACTTC
>12|TRBV7-4|NA|NA|TRBJ1-1
CASILGNTEAFF
TGTGCCAGCATTCTTGGTAACACTGAAGCTTTCTTT
>13|TRBV5-6|NA|NA|TRBJ1-3
CASSLAGRNTIYF
TGTGCCAGCAGCTTGGCTGGTCGAAACACCATATATTTT
>15|TRBV24-1|many|NA|TRBJ1-5
CATSDARDTNQPQHF
TGTGCCACCAGTGATGCCCGGGACACTAATCAGCCCCAGCATTTT
>14|TRBV7-8|many|TRBD1|TRBJ1-1
CASSVDRAKTEAFF
TGTGCCAGCAGCGTAGACAGGGCTAAGACTGAAGCTTTCTTT
>15|TRBV12-3/TRBV12-4|NA|NA|TRBJ1-1
CASRIGQTKNTEAFF
TGTGCCAGCAGGATAGGACAGACGAAGAACACTGAAGCTTTCTTT
>17|TRBV7-2|many|NA|TRBJ1-2
CASSPRGGRGINYGYTF
TGTGCCAGCAGCCCCCGTGGGGGGCGCGGGATTAACTATGGCTACACCTTC
>13|TRBV6-6|many|NA|TRBJ1-2
CASSTGRLYGYTF
TGTGCCAGCAGTACGGGACGGTTGTATGGCTACACCTTC
>15|TRBV7-2|many|TRBD1|TRBJ1-1
CASSITGTGKTEAFF
TGTGCCAGCAGCATTACCGGGACAGGGAAAACTGAAGCTTTCTTT
>14|TRBV6-2/TRBV6-3|few|NA|TRBJ2-7
CASSYRGRSYEQYF
TGTGCCAGCAGTTACCGTGGAAGATCCTACGAGCAGTACTTC
>16|TRBV19|few|TRBD2|TRBJ2-1
CASSILGGGADNEQFF
TGTGCCAGTAGTATATTGGGCGGGGGGGCGGACAATGAGCAGTTCTTC
>13|TRBV7-2|many|NA|TRBJ2-2
CASRSWRAGELFF
TGTGCCAGCAGATCCTGGAGGGCCGGGGAGCTGTTTTTT
>15|TRBV9|many|NA|TRBJ2-7
CASSVAPQQGYEQYF
TGTGCCAGCAGCGTAGCCCCTCAACAGGGCTACGAGCAGTACTTC
>14|TRBV10-3|NA|NA|TRBJ2-2
CAIRGTSNTGELFF
TGTGCCATCCGCGGGACATCGAACACCGGGGAGCTGTTTTTT
>14|TRBV27|many|NA|TRBJ1-5
CASSFSVVNQPQHF
TGTGCCAGCAGTTTCTCGGTAGTTAATCAGCCCCAGCATTTT
>13|TRBV19|NA|NA|TRBJ1-2
CPIRPQGNYGYTF
TGTCCCATTAGGCCACAGGGTAACTATGGCTACACCTTC
>14|TRBV11-2|NA|TRBD1|TRBJ1-2
CASSSGQGTYGYTF
TGTGCCAGCAGCTCGGGACAGGGAACCTATGGCTACACCTTC
>13|TRBV7-2|many|NA|TRBJ1-4
CASSLDRNEKLFF
TGTGCCAGCAGCTTAGACAGAAATGAAAAACTGTTTTTT
>13|TRBV7-2|NA|NA|TRBJ2-1
CASSLARGNEQFF
TGTGCCAGCAGCTTAGCGAGGGGAAATGAGCAGTTCTTC
>14|TRBV6-5|once|NA|TRBJ2-7
CASSCSISGYEQYF
TGTGCCAGCAGTTGCTCGATTTCAGGCTACGAGCAGTACTTC
>14|TRBV20-1|NA|NA|TRBJ1-1
CSARGLKENTEAFF
TGCAGTGCTAGAGGTCTAAAGGAGAACACTGAAGCTTTCTTT
>17|TRBV5-5|many|TRBD2|TRBJ2-5
CASRLGLAGGPQETQYF
TGTGCCAGCAGGTTGGGACTAGCGGGAGGGCCTCAAGAGACCCAGTACTTC
>15|TRBV11-3|many|TRBD1|TRBJ2-7
CASSTGTGGSYEQYF
TGTGCCAGCAGCACAGGGACAGGGGGCTCCTACGAGCAGTACTTC
>19|TRBV6-5|many|TRBD2|TRBJ2-4
CASSSLVAGGRVAKNIQYF
TGTGCCAGCAGTTCCCTCGTAGCGGGAGGGCGTGTAGCCAAAAACATTCAGTACTTC
>16|TRBV7-2|many|NA|TRBJ2-7
CASSSFRASASYEQYF
TGTGCCAGCAGCTCTTTTCGGGCCTCCGCTTCCTACGAGCAGTACTTC